Sequencing of this T cell receptor (beta chain) was carried out in a study of OX40 agonist ivuxolimab in advanced cancers. Study background: Patients in dose escalation had liver, melanoma, kidney or head and neck cancers. Study-wide results and limits: Clonal expansion from baseline to week 6 occurred in both CD4+ and CD8+ T cells.

On this clone itself: Antigen unknown. The sample has other DNA sequences that encode this CDR3 too.

The data were produced by immunoSEQ multiplex PCR, yet TCRdb's version contains in-frame clones alone and is incomplete. The sample contains tens of thousands of clones, 84% of which appear only once. This CDR3 comprises 14 residues. CDR1 is LGHNA, CDR2 YSLEER, per germline. The trim removed 4 bases at V and 3 bases at J, leaving 3 bases unmatched. This specimen was CD4+ or CD8+ T cells sorted from blood, taken in a trial of the OX40 agonist ivuxolimab. The TCR comes from an adult with an advanced solid tumor such as melanoma, head and neck, liver or kidney cancer. The rearrangement joins TRBV4-3 to TRBJ2-7; TRBD1 matches 10 bases. The CDR3 sequence is CASSPGTGDYEQYF. Written as DNA, the CDR3 is TGCGCCAGCAGCCCTGGGACAGGGGACTACGAGCAGTACTTC.